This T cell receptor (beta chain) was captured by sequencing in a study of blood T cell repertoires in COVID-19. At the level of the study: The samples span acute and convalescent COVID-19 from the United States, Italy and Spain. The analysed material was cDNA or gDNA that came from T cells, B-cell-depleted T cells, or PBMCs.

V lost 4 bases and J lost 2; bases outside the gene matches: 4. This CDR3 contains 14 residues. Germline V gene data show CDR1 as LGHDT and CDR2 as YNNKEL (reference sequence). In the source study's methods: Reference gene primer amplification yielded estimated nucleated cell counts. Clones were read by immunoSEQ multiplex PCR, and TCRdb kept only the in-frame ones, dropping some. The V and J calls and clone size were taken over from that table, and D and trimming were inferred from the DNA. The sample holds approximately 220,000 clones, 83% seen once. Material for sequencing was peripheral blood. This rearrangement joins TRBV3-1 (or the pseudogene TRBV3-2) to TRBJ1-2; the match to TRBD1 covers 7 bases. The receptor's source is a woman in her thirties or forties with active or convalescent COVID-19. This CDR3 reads CASSLVDRNYGYTF. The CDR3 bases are TGTGCCAGCAGCCTGGTGGACAGGAACTATGGCTACACCTTC.